A selection of T cell receptor beta chains follows, all from one sample in a study of shared clonotypes between healthy human individuals. Sequencing used immunoSEQ multiplex PCR; TCRdb keeps in-frame clones, though not all of them. The table has more than 1,200,000 clones, roughly 98.5% seen once. The sequenced material came from naive CD4+ T cells sorted from blood. These receptors all stem from a man aged 30 to 45 in good health. The CDR3 runs from the conserved cysteine through the conserved F or W. Each record gives: J gene, D gene, clone size, V gene, CDR3 protein, CDR3 DNA. The D gene is left open where the match is weak. Rows may omit the clone size; those that give it use once, few, many or a size class.

>TRBJ2-5|NA|NA|TRBV4-3
CASSPSMARPSETQYF
TGCGCCAGCAGCCCTTCGATGGCTAGACCCTCTGAGACCCAGTACTTC
>TRBJ2-7|NA|NA|TRBV19
CASSIRGGEQYF
TGTGCCAGTAGTATCAGGGGGGGCGAGCAGTACTTC
>TRBJ2-3|NA|NA|TRBV18
CASSPPAATDTQYF
TGTGCCAGCTCACCTCCTGCAGCCACAGATACGCAGTATTTT
>TRBJ2-7|TRBD2|NA|TRBV14
CASSHLTSGSYEQYF
TGTGCCAGCAGCCACTTGACTAGCGGGAGTTACGAGCAGTACTTC
>TRBJ2-1|NA|NA|TRBV4-3
CASSQEPSRIDFYNEQFF
TGCGCCAGCAGCCAAGAGCCGAGTCGAATAGATTTCTACAATGAGCAGTTCTTC
>TRBJ2-5|TRBD1|NA|TRBV6-1
CASSELQGEGTQYF
TGTGCCAGCAGTGAATTACAGGGGGAAGGGACCCAGTACTTC
>TRBJ1-1|NA|NA|TRBV7-6
CASSALNLVGDNTEAFF
TGTGCCAGCAGCGCTCTTAATTTGGTGGGAGATAACACTGAAGCTTTCTTT
>TRBJ1-2|NA|NA|TRBV28
CASSTRGLYGYTF
TGTGCCAGCAGCACCCGGGGCCTCTATGGCTACACCTTC
>TRBJ2-3|NA|NA|TRBV15
CATSRDPRAAGTDTQYF
TGTGCCACCAGCAGAGATCCGAGGGCGGCCGGCACAGATACGCAGTATTTT
>TRBJ2-5|NA|once|TRBV5-1
CASSQDQGETQYF
TGCGCCAGCAGCCAAGACCAGGGGGAGACCCAGTACTTC
>TRBJ2-7|TRBD2|NA|TRBV28
CASSNQLAGEREQYF
TGTGCCAGCAGCAACCAACTAGCGGGAGAACGCGAGCAGTACTTC
>TRBJ2-5|NA|NA|TRBV2
CASEVTRVETQYF
TGTGCCAGCGAAGTGACACGAGTGGAGACCCAGTACTTC
>TRBJ2-1|TRBD1|NA|TRBV5-1
CASSVGPQGDQFF
TGCGCCAGCAGCGTAGGTCCACAGGGGGATCAGTTCTTC
>TRBJ1-1|NA|NA|TRBV5-1
CASSLDRTNTEAFF
TGCGCCAGCAGCTTGGATAGGACCAACACTGAAGCTTTCTTT
>TRBJ2-1|TRBD2|NA|TRBV6-4
CASSEAGGLSNEQFF
TGTGCCAGCAGTGAAGCGGGAGGGCTTTCCAATGAGCAGTTCTTC
>TRBJ2-1|TRBD2|NA|TRBV7-2
CASSHGTSGRATYNEQFF
TGTGCCAGCAGCCACGGGACTAGCGGGAGGGCCACCTACAATGAGCAGTTCTTC
>TRBJ2-7|NA|NA|TRBV11-2
CASSPPRMGHDSYEQYF
TGTGCCAGCAGCCCGCCACGAATGGGCCATGACTCCTACGAGCAGTACTTC
>TRBJ1-2|TRBD1|NA|TRBV5-1
CASSSSTGGRGYTF
TGCGCCAGCAGCTCGTCAACAGGGGGCCGTGGCTACACCTTC
>TRBJ2-1|TRBD2|NA|TRBV19
CASRQGAGGTYNEQFF
TGTGCCAGCCGCCAAGGGGCGGGAGGAACCTACAATGAGCAGTTCTTC
>TRBJ2-5|NA|NA|TRBV18
CASSPMGGKETQYF
TGTGCCAGCTCACCAATGGGCGGAAAAGAGACCCAGTACTTC
>TRBJ2-5|NA|NA|TRBV11-2
CASSLLWASQETQYF
TGTGCCAGCAGCTTACTGTGGGCTTCCCAAGAGACCCAGTACTTC
>TRBJ2-1|NA|NA|TRBV14
CASSQATGWYNEQFF
TGTGCCAGCAGCCAAGCTACAGGGTGGTACAATGAGCAGTTCTTC
>TRBJ1-2|TRBD1|NA|TRBV6-6
CASRTRGLYSGYTF
TGTGCCAGCAGGACCAGGGGGCTCTACTCTGGCTACACCTTC
>TRBJ2-1|TRBD1|few|TRBV5-4
CASSPGTVVGTEQFF
TGTGCCAGCAGCCCAGGGACAGTGGTAGGAACTGAGCAGTTCTTC
>TRBJ2-1|NA|NA|TRBV2
CASNLEQGNEQFF
TGTGCCAGCAACTTAGAACAGGGCAATGAGCAGTTCTTC
>TRBJ1-2|TRBD1|NA|TRBV28
CASSPPGQGSGYTF
TGTGCCAGCAGTCCACCGGGACAGGGGTCGGGCTACACCTTC
>TRBJ2-7|NA|NA|TRBV29-1
CSVAQRGPGDEQYF
TGCAGCGTGGCCCAGAGGGGCCCCGGGGACGAGCAGTACTTC
>TRBJ2-1|NA|once|TRBV29-1
CSVENQRAYNEQFF
TGCAGCGTTGAAAACCAGCGGGCGTACAATGAGCAGTTCTTC
>TRBJ2-2|TRBD2|NA|TRBV28
CASRLAGANGELFF
TGTGCCAGCCGACTAGCGGGAGCAAACGGGGAGCTGTTTTTT
>TRBJ2-1|NA|NA|TRBV7-9
CGERPSYNEQFF
TGCGGCGAGCGGCCTTCCTACAATGAGCAGTTCTTC
>TRBJ1-2|NA|NA|TRBV11-3
CASSSRPGTPYTF
TGTGCCAGCAGCTCCCGACCCGGGACTCCTTACACCTTC
>TRBJ2-7|NA|once|TRBV19
CASSIVVSGSPSYEQYF
TGTGCCAGTAGTATAGTTGTGTCGGGCAGTCCCTCCTACGAGCAGTACTTC
>TRBJ2-7|TRBD2|NA|TRBV28
CASSPRTSGQNYEQYF
TGTGCCAGCAGTCCAAGGACTAGCGGGCAAAACTACGAGCAGTACTTC
>TRBJ2-3|NA|NA|TRBV7-2
CASSVRVPDTQYF
TGTGCCAGCAGCGTTCGGGTGCCGGATACGCAGTATTTT
>TRBJ2-1|NA|NA|TRBV2
CASTLNSNNEQFF
TGTGCCAGCACCTTGAACTCCAACAATGAGCAGTTCTTC
>TRBJ2-7|NA|NA|TRBV9
CASSVAPNTYEQYF
TGTGCCAGCAGCGTAGCTCCTAACACCTACGAGCAGTACTTC
>TRBJ2-4|NA|NA|TRBV28
CASRNTGANKVQYF
TGTGCCAGCAGAAACACCGGGGCAAATAAAGTTCAGTACTTC
>TRBJ2-2|NA|NA|TRBV7-9
CASSLPGELFF
TGTGCCAGCAGCTTGCCAGGGGAGCTGTTTTTT
>TRBJ2-3|TRBD2|NA|TRBV15
CATSRGPPLAGADTQYF
TGTGCCACCAGCAGAGGGCCCCCCTTAGCGGGCGCAGATACGCAGTATTTT
>TRBJ2-3|NA|NA|TRBV5-1
CASSLAQRPDTQYF
TGCGCCAGCAGCTTGGCTCAGCGGCCTGATACGCAGTATTTT
>TRBJ2-3|TRBD2|NA|TRBV11-3
CASSFTLAGTSTDTQYF
TGTGCCAGCAGCTTTACCCTAGCGGGAACTAGCACAGATACGCAGTATTTT
>TRBJ2-1|NA|NA|TRBV6-5
CASSLTGSYNEQFF
TGTGCCAGCAGTTTAACAGGGTCCTACAATGAGCAGTTCTTC
>TRBJ1-3|NA|NA|TRBV7-9
CASSLKAVSGNTIYF
TGTGCCAGCAGCTTAAAGGCAGTCTCTGGAAACACCATATATTTT
>TRBJ2-5|NA|NA|TRBV7-9
CASSNPLEETQYF
TGTGCCAGCAGCAACCCGCTAGAGGAGACCCAGTACTTC
>TRBJ2-1|NA|NA|TRBV30
CAWQNRGLNEQFF
TGTGCATGGCAAAACCGGGGGTTGAATGAGCAGTTCTTC
>TRBJ1-1|NA|NA|TRBV2
CASSETKGGAEAFF
TGTGCCAGCAGTGAAACGAAGGGGGGAGCTGAAGCTTTCTTT